In its sample, the clone carrying this TCR beta chain was seen a few times. These data originate in a study of T cells in Graves' hyperthyroidism and ophthalmopathy. The source material, RNA transcripts, was used to amplify TCR beta CDR3 regions. In the first-round RT-PCR of the TCR CDR3, the HTBI primer set was used. TCRdb reprocessed the multiplex PCR reads via MiXCR and lists one record per CDR3 protein. The data contain roughly 500,000 distinct CDR3 sequences, 11% to 15% of them singletons. The TCR sequence derives from a woman in her twenties or thirties with Graves' hyperthyroidism that later progressed to Graves' ophthalmopathy. The source material was blood.

The CDR3 loop reads CASSQQPQHF. Written as DNA, the CDR3 is TGTGCCAGCAGCCAACAGCCCCAGCATTTT. This rearrangement joins TRBV6-1 to TRBJ1-5; D gene unclear. This CDR3 is built from 10 residues. Germline CDR1 and CDR2: MNHNS and SASEGT. Trimming stripped 6 bases from V and 7 bases from J, with 4 bases between.